This TCR beta chain was obtained from a study of cytomegalovirus exposure and HLA in healthy donors. Findings and limits, study-wide: The authors listed 150 or so TCR beta chains as cytomegalovirus-associated. Among TCR sequences, most were rare, though some public TCRs appeared in many donors.

Germline V CDR1 and CDR2: MNHNS, SASEGT. Trimming cost V 7 bases and J 3 bases, with 6 bases left between them. This CDR3 region has 11 residues. Primers for the PCR totalled 60 Vbeta and 13 Jbeta. The table came from immunoSEQ multiplex PCR; TCRdb's copy has only in-frame clones and leaves some out. The table records about 160,000 clones, 60% to 85% of them present only once. As concerns this clone: Its antigen remains unidentified.

This chain links TRBV6-1 with TRBJ1-1, with D possibly matching TRBD1 (5 bases). This sequence was found in a woman aged 35 to 49 in good health and CMV-seronegative. The sample taken for sequencing was PBMCs. Written as DNA, the CDR3 is TGTGCCAGCATGGGGCACACTGAAGCTTTCTTT. It yields the protein CASMGHTEAFF.